The 16 T cell receptor beta chains below come from one sample, sequenced in a study of vaccination and CD4 T cells after COVID-19. Treatment described: roughly nine-day PBMC culture with coronavirus spike peptide pools or control peptides (ViraFEST assay). Researchers used the Oncomine TCR Beta short-read assay to sequence DNA from cultured CD4+ T cells. TCRdb reanalysed the PCR reads using MiXCR and keeps one entry per CDR3 protein. There are over 15,000 distinct CDR3 sequences in the sample; roughly 76% occur only once, and about 15% lies in the top ten. These receptors have no identified antigens. The sequenced sample was CD4+ T cells from blood, cultured in vitro. All receptors derive from a human donor who had recovered from COVID-19.

In its sample, this clonotype was seen once. This chain connects TRBV6-2 or TRBV6-3 to TRBJ1-5; 10 nucleotides agree with TRBD1. Germline V gives CDR1 MNHEY, CDR2 SVGEGT. V lost 6 bases, J lost 4 bases, and 3 bases stayed unmatched. The length of the CDR3 is 14 residues. DNA of the CDR3: TGTGCCAGCAGAGTGGACAGGGGGAATCAGCCCCAGCATTTT. Translated: CASRVDRGNQPQHF.

V is TRBV20-1 and J is TRBJ2-5; 11 bases map to TRBD2. The CDR3 totals 13 residues. CDR1 DFQATT and CDR2 SNEGSKA come from the germline V gene (reference sequence). V lost 5 bases and J lost 5; bases outside the gene matches: 4. CDR3 bases: TGCAGTGCTCCCTTAGCGGGAGGGGAGACCCAGTACTTC. Translating gives CSAPLAGGETQYF.

The CDR3 DNA follows: TGCAGTGCTACGAACAGGGTGGAGAACACTGAAGCTTTCTTT. This sequence encodes CSATNRVENTEAFF. J is TRBJ1-1 and V is TRBV20-1, with D possibly matching TRBD1 (6 bases). V dropped 4 bases and J dropped 1 base, with 13 bases sitting between them. The CDR3 consists of 14 residues. Per germline, CDR1 DFQATT and CDR2 SNEGSKA (reference sequence).

The chain links TRBV20-1 to TRBJ2-1, with D maybe TRBD1 (6 bases). The CDR3 loop spans 15 amino acids. CDR1 and CDR2 from the germline V gene are DFQATT and SNEGSKA (reference sequence). V shed 2 bases and J shed 4 bases, with 15 bases lying between them. The CDR3 DNA is TGCAGTGCTAGAACCTACCAGGGGAGATACAATGAGCAGTTCTTC. Translated, it gives CSARTYQGRYNEQFF.

V gene TRBV19 combines with J gene TRBJ1-1; D not certain. The V and J ends lost 7 bases and 0 bases respectively, with 12 bases between them. The CDR3 runs to 14 residues. Germline V gene sequence: CDR1 LNHDA, CDR2 SQIVND (reference sequence). The CDR3 spells CASTPTTMNTEAFF. DNA of the CDR3: TGTGCCAGTACCCCGACAACGATGAACACTGAAGCTTTCTTT.

This clonotype was counted once. The rearrangement links TRBV20-1 to TRBJ2-7, with TRBD2 identical over 14 bases. The V segment lost 5 bases and the J segment 7 bases; nucleotides outside the gene matches: 4. Looked up from germline, CDR1 is DFQATT and CDR2 is SNEGSKA (reference sequence). CDR3 length: 13 residues. This chain's CDR3 is CSAGTSGSWEQYF. The CDR3 DNA follows: TGCAGTGCTGGGACTAGCGGGAGTTGGGAGCAGTACTTC.

The rearrangement joins TRBV20-1 to TRBJ1-6, with D unclear. This CDR3 region has 13 residues. Germline-derived CDR1 and CDR2 are DFQATT and SNEGSKA (reference sequence). The V end lost 3 bases, the J end lost 8 bases, and 11 bases lay between the germline ends. CDR3 region: CSASWGGDSPLHF. Written as DNA, the CDR3 is TGCAGTGCTAGCTGGGGAGGTGATTCACCCCTCCACTTT.

V gene TRBV10-1 combines with J gene TRBJ1-1, with D perhaps TRBD1 (6 bases). Deletions cut 11 bases from V and 0 bases from J, with 16 bases between. From germline, CDR1 is WNHNN and CDR2 SYGVQD (reference sequence). CDR3 size: 14 residues. In nucleotides, the CDR3 is TGCGCCTGCCCAAGGGGGGTAATGAACACTGAAGCTTTCTTT. This sequence encodes CACPRGVMNTEAFF.

This clonotype came up once. V and J are TRBV27 and TRBJ2-2; 11 positions agree with TRBD2. Per the germline V gene, CDR1 is MNHEY and CDR2 is SMNVEV (reference sequence). The CDR3 sequence is 18 residues long. V lost 7 bases, J lost 4 bases, and 14 bases stayed unmatched. This chain's CDR3 is CASTGSRRTSGSTGELFF. Written as DNA, the CDR3 is TGTGCCAGCACTGGGAGCAGAAGGACTAGCGGGTCCACCGGGGAGCTGTTTTTT.

Only one count was recorded for this clonotype. The chain uses TRBV10-3 and TRBJ2-7; D remains ambiguous. The CDR3 is 11 residues long. V was shortened by 4 bases and J by 5 bases, with 6 bases between the two germline ends. Looked up from germline, CDR1 is ENHRY and CDR2 is SYGVKD. The CDR3 is CAISARNEQYF. DNA of the CDR3: TGTGCCATCAGTGCTAGAAACGAGCAGTACTTC.

The chain employs TRBV20-1 and TRBJ1-5; no reliable D call. The germline V gene encodes CDR1 DFQATT and CDR2 SNEGSKA (reference sequence). The CDR3 is 16 amino acids. V dropped 0 bases and J dropped 0 bases, with 12 bases sitting between them. The CDR3 spells CSAREVRLYSNQPQHF. Written as DNA, the CDR3 is TGCAGTGCTAGAGAAGTCCGTTTGTATAGCAATCAGCCCCAGCATTTT.

The CDR3 is CASSLAVAGRTGEQYF. CDR3 nucleotide sequence: TGTGCCAGCAGCTTAGCAGTGGCAGGACGTACGGGCGAGCAGTACTTC. The chain couples TRBV7-9 to TRBJ2-7; D not resolved. V lost 0 bases to trimming and J lost 6 bases, with 18 bases between them. The germline CDR1 and CDR2 sequences are SEHNR and FQNEAQ (reference sequence). CDR3 length: 16 residues.

The chain uses TRBV7-6 and TRBJ1-4; D is possibly TRBD1 (6 bases). The CDR3 loop spans 15 amino acids. Trimming shortened V by 5 bases and J by 8 bases, and 18 bases separated the two germline ends. The V gene's germline CDR1 is SGHVS and CDR2 FNYEAQ. DNA of the CDR3: TGTGCCAGCAGCCGCGTGGGGGGCTCAGCCGAAAAACTGTTTTTT. Its translation is CASSRVGGSAEKLFF.

The chain has TRBV6-1 and TRBJ2-7, with TRBD1 matching over 11 bases. Germline CDR1 reads MNHNS; CDR2 reads SASEGT. V trimming: 7 bases; J trimming: 4 bases; junction bases outside the gene matches: 9. The CDR3 is 15 residues long. CDR3 nucleotides: TGTGCCAGCACCCGACCCGGGACAGGGGGATACGAGCAGTACTTC. This translates into CASTRPGTGGYEQYF.

The chain couples TRBV19 to TRBJ2-5; D is unresolved. The CDR3 sequence is 13 residues long. V was clipped by 1 base and J by 3 bases, with 6 bases between them. CDR1 is LNHDA and CDR2 is SQIVND in the germline V gene (reference sequence). For the CDR3, the DNA is TGTGCCAGTAGTATAGGGATAGAAGAGACCCAGTACTTC. This sequence encodes CASSIGIEETQYF.

This clonotype was seen more than once but under ten times. The V call is TRBV20-1, the J call TRBJ1-6; possible D gene TRBD1, 5 bases. Per the germline V gene, CDR1 is DFQATT and CDR2 is SNEGSKA (reference sequence). Trimming took 0 bases from V and 11 from J, leaving 8 bases between them. The CDR3 runs 12 residues. The CDR3 DNA follows: TGCAGTGCTAGAGATGAGGGGACACCCCTCCACTTT. Translation gives CSARDEGTPLHF.